The clone carrying this T cell receptor (beta chain) has ten or more counts. The antigen remains unidentified. The record originates from a study of T-cell memory formation after mild COVID-19. Points from the study as a whole: For contracting clones, CD4+ ones sat mainly in CM and EM, CD8+ in EMRA. While clones contracting from day 15 to 85 were balanced between CD4 and CD8, later expanders leaned CD4+.

One entry per CDR3 protein results from TCRdb running MiXCR on the 5' RACE reads. The data show 100,000 to 150,000 distinct CDR3 sequences, with about 6% seen just once and about 2.2% held by the top ten. This receptor was obtained from an adult woman who had mild COVID-19 (a few samples of this study predate the infection). Cell type and time point are not known. Sample: PBMCs or a T cell subset sorted from them (not recorded which).

For the CDR3, the DNA is TGTGCCAGCAGCCTTGGGACTAGCGGGAGAAATGAGCAGTTCTTC. This translates into CASSLGTSGRNEQFF. The genes are TRBV28 and TRBJ2-1; 14 bases match TRBD2. The germline V gene has CDR1 MDHEN and CDR2 SYDVKM. V lost 6 bases, J lost 7 bases, and 5 bases stayed unmatched. The CDR3 consists of 15 residues.